Sequencing of this TCR beta chain was carried out in a study of T cell clusters in autoimmune cytopenias. Turning to the study itself: Per sample, median TRB depth was 51,575 reads, yielding a median about 2,400 distinct clonotypes.

According to its frequency, this clonotype is medium-sized. One tube held mixed TRB-A and TRB-B primer pools for touch-down PCR. Reanalyzing the multiplex PCR reads, TCRdb keeps one entry per CDR3 protein, without DNA. The sample is made up of 6,500 to 8,000 distinct CDR3 sequences, and the top ten hold 3.5% to 4.5% of it. TRB amplification used 250 ng of peripheral blood genomic DNA. This CDR3 is 14 amino acids long. Germline assignment: CDR1 LNHDA and CDR2 SQIVND (reference sequence). Source material: peripheral blood. This sequence joins TRBV19 and TRBJ2-3; TCRdb returns TRBD2, unconfirmable since there is no DNA. This receptor was taken from a human donor with an autoimmune cytopenia or autoimmune hepatitis (not recorded which). This CDR3 reads CASRLAGGTDTQYF.